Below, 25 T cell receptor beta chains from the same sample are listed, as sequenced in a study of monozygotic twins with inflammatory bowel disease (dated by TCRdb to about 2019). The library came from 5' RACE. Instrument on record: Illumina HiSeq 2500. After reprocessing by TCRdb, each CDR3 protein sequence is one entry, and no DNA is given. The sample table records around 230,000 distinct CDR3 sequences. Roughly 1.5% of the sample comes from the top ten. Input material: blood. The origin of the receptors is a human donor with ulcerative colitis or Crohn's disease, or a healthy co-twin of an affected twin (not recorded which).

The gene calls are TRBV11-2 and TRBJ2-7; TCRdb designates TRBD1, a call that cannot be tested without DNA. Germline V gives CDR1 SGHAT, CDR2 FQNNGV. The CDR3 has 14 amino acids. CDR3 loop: CASSLAGVNYEQYF.

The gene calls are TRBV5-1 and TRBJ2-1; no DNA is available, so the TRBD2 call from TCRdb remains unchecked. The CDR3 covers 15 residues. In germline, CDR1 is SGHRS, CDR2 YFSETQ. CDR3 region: CASSFLAGAYNEQFF.

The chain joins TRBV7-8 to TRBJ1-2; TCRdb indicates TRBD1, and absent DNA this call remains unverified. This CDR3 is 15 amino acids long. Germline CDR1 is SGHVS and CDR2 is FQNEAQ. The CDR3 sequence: CASSQDRGLSYGYTF.

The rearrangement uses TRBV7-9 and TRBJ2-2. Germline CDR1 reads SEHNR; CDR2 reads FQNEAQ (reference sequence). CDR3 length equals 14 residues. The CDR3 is CASNLVPHTGELFF.

CDR3 sequence: CASSEFRSLHF. This sequence joins TRBV6-1 and TRBJ1-6. From germline, CDR1 is MNHNS and CDR2 SASEGT. This CDR3 is built from 11 residues.

CDR3 loop: CSARDGARFGGPSGGYTF. The V gene is TRBV20-1, the J gene TRBJ1-2; TCRdb picks TRBD1, but there is no DNA to check that call. Germline V gives CDR1 DFQATT, CDR2 SNEGSKA (reference sequence). This CDR3 has 18 residues.

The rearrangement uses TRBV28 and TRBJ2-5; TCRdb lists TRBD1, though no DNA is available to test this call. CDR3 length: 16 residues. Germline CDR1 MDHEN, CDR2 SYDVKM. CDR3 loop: CASSLGWGGDQETQYF.

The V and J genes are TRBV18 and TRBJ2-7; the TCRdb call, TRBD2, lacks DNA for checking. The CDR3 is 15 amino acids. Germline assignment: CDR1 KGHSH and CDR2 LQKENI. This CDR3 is CASSPTAAVSSEQYF.

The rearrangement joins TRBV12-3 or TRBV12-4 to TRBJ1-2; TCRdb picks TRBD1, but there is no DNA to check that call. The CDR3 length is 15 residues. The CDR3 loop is CASRTRRPGSEGYTF.

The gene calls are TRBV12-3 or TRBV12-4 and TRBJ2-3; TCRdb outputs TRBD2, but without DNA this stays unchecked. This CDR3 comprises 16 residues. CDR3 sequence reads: CASGGTALSVADTQYF.

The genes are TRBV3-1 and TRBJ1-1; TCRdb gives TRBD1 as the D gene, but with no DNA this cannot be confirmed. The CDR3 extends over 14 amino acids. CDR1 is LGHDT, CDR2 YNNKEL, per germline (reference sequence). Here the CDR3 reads CASSLQGGEAEAFF.

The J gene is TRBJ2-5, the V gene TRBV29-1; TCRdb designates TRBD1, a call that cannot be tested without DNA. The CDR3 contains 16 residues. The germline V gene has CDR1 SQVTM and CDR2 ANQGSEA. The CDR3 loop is CSVTRNRQGAGETQYF.

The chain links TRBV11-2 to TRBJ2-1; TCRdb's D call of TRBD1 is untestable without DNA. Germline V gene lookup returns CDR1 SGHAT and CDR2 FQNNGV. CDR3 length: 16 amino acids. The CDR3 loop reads CASSLGPGVSYNEQFF.

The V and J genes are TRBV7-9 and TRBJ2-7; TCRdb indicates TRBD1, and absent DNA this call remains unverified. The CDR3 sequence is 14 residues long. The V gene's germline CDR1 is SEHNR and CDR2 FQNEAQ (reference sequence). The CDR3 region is CASSQGQSSYEQYF.

CDR3 residues: CASSLSPLRDQPQHF. The chain recombines TRBV11-2 with TRBJ1-5; TCRdb proposes TRBD1, but this gene call is untestable without DNA. There are 15 residues in the CDR3. The germline V gene has CDR1 SGHAT and CDR2 FQNNGV.

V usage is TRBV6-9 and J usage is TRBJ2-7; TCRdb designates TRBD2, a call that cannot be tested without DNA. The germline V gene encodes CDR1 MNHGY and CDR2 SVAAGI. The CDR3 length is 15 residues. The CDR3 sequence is CASTPKGGVRDEQYF.

The CDR3 here is CASRGVVGTVGAFF. The V and J genes are TRBV6-1 and TRBJ1-1; TCRdb picks TRBD1, but there is no DNA to check that call. CDR3 size: 14 residues. Germline CDR1 MNHNS, CDR2 SASEGT.

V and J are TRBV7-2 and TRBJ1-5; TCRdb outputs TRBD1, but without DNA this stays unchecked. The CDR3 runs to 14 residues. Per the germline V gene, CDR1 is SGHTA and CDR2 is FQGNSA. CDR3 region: CASSLDVGGQPQHF. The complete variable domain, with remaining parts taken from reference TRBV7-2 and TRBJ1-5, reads GAGVSQSPSNKVTEKGKDVELRCDPISGHTALYWYRQSLGQGLEFLIYFQGNSAPDKSGLPSDRFSAERTGGSVSTLTIQRTQQEDSAVYLCASSLDVGGQPQHFGDGTRLSIL.

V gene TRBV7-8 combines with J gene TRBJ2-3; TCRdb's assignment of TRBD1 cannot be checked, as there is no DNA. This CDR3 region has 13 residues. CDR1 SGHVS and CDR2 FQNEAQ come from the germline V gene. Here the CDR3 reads CASSGDREYTQYF.

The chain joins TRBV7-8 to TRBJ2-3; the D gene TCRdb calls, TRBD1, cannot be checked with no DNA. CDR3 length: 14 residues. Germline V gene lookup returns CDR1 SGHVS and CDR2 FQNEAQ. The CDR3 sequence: CASSPQTGLDTQYF.

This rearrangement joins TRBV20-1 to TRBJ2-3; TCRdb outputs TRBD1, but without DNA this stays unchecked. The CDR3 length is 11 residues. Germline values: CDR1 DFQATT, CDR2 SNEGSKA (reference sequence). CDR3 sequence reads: CSARQGNTQYF.

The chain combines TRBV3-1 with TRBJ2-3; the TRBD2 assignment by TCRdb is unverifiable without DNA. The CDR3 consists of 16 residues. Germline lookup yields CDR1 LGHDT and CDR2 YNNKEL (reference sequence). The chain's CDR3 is CASSPLLAGGPDTQYF.

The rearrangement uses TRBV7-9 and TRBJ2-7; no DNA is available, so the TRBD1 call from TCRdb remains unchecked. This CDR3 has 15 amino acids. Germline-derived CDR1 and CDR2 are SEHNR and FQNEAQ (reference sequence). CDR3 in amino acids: CASSSPGQGSYEQYF.

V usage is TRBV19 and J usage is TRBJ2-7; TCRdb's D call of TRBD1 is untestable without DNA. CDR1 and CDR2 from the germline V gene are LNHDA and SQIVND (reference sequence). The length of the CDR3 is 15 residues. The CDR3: CASSINWGATYEQYF.

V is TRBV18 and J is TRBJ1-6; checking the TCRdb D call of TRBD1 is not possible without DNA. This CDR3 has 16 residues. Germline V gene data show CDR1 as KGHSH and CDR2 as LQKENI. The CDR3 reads CASSIGQSSYNSPLHF.